This T cell receptor beta chain derives from a study of blood T cells in healthy people across ages. Study observations and caveats: A roughly linear fall in TCR beta diversity per million T cells was seen with increasing age. Donors of long life had a larger count of naive CD4+ cells and greater diversity than aged donors.

Together with a sample-barcoded 5' primer, a J-beta primer mix was included in a second PCR lasting about 6 to 11 cycles. Researchers report that a template-switch adaptor with 12 random nucleotides tagged each cDNA molecule. TCRdb fed the 5' RACE reads into MiXCR, producing one record per CDR3 protein. The table lists some 640,000 distinct CDR3 sequences, 25% to 35% of them singletons. The germline gives CDR1 DFQATT, CDR2 SNEGSKA (reference sequence). The CDR3 consists of 15 residues. With regard to this clonotype: The antigen remains undetermined.

Input material: blood. This rearrangement joins TRBV20-1 to TRBJ2-1, with D perhaps matching TRBD1 or TRBD2 (5 bases each). The J call may be faulty, since TRBJ2-7 better matches the DNA end. This clonotype was sampled from a woman older than 75 in good health. In DNA form, the CDR3 reads TGCAGTGCCCTCGGGGCTCCTCTAGACTACAATGAGCAGTACTTC. Its protein product is CSALGAPLDYNEQYF.